These 30 T cell receptor beta chains share one sample of origin, sequenced in a study of radiation and T cells in renal cell carcinoma (dated by TCRdb to 2020 to 2022). Receptor amplification or capture employed the immunoSEQ multiplex PCR assay. TCRdb provides this immuneACCESS table in a form limited to in-frame rearrangements. Some clones are lacking; in checked studies, under half of them reflect an unresolved V gene, and why the rest are absent is not known. Here the sample has tens of thousands of clones; around 78% occur a single time. The biggest ten clones account for roughly 7% of the sample. Explained via the paper, the time point label denotes: blood 2 weeks post-SBRT. The sample's treatment or condition label, decoded: 15 Gy SBRT to primary tumor, nephrectomy 4 weeks later. Sequencing used blood, obtained from a patient whose treatment included radiotherapy and nephrectomy. Receptor source: a man aged 55 to 69 with renal cell carcinoma.

J is TRBJ2-3 and V is TRBV5-1; D gene ambiguous. This CDR3 comprises 12 residues. Between the trimmed V and J ends, which lost 0 bases and 5 bases, there was a span of 4 bases. CDR1 and CDR2 from the germline V gene are SGHRS and YFSETQ. DNA of the CDR3: TGCGCCAGCAGCTTGGCCCAAGATACGCAGTATTTT. Its protein is CASSLAQDTQYF.

The rearrangement joins TRBV19 to TRBJ1-1; D might be TRBD1 (5 bases). The CDR3 is made up of 12 amino acids. Germline CDR1 reads LNHDA; CDR2 reads SQIVND (reference sequence). V lost 10 bases, J lost 4 bases, and 13 bases lay in between. CDR3 residues: CATQGWSTEAFF. The CDR3 DNA reads as TGTGCCACCCAGGGATGGAGCACTGAAGCTTTCTTT.

The J gene is TRBJ2-1, the V gene TRBV5-6; 10 bases line up with TRBD2. The CDR3 has 15 residues. J lost 0 bases, V lost 6 bases, and 3 bases had no gene match. Germline CDR1 SGHDT, CDR2 YYEEEE. CDR3 protein: CASIPSGSSYNEQFF. DNA of the CDR3: TGTGCCAGCATCCCTAGCGGGAGCTCCTACAATGAGCAGTTCTTC.

The chain combines TRBV20-1 with TRBJ1-1; D remains unclear. V dropped 4 bases and J dropped 6 bases, with 9 bases sitting between them. The germline V gene encodes CDR1 DFQATT and CDR2 SNEGSKA (reference sequence). There are 11 residues in the CDR3. The CDR3 nucleotides read TGCAGTGCTAAAGACGGGGCTGAAGCTTTCTTT. Its translation is CSAKDGAEAFF.

This clone was recorded only once. This chain uses TRBV29-1 with TRBJ2-3; 8 nucleotides line up with TRBD2. V lost 8 bases, J lost 5 bases, and 12 bases stayed unmatched. Germline CDR1 SQVTM, CDR2 ANQGSEA. CDR3 length: 14 amino acids. CDR3 DNA sequence: TGCAGCTCGGACCGCGGGGGGACGGTAGATACGCAGTATTTT. This gives the protein CSSDRGGTVDTQYF.

This clone was counted a single time. This rearrangement joins TRBV5-1 to TRBJ2-3; D gene ambiguous. The germline V gene encodes CDR1 SGHRS and CDR2 YFSETQ. The ends were cut back, 0 bases at V and 4 bases at J, with 15 bases in the middle. CDR3 length: 16 amino acids. CDR3 DNA sequence: TGCGCCAGCAGCTTGGCGGGCGTATCCAATGCAGATACGCAGTATTTT. Amino acid sequence: CASSLAGVSNADTQYF.

This chain joins TRBV19 and TRBJ2-5; 12 nucleotides line up with TRBD1. Unmatched junction bases numbered 7, after V lost 6 bases and J lost 5 bases. CDR3 size: 15 residues. Germline-derived CDR1 and CDR2 are LNHDA and SQIVND (reference sequence). Written as DNA, the CDR3 is TGTGCCAGTAGAGGGGGACAGGGGGCTTGGGAGACCCAGTACTTC. Translated: CASRGGQGAWETQYF.

The chain is built from TRBV4-3 and TRBJ2-5; possible D gene TRBD2, 7 bases. The CDR3 length is 16 residues. Per germline, CDR1 LGHNA and CDR2 YSLEER. Trimming shortened V by 3 bases and J by 4 bases, and 18 bases separated the two germline ends. CDR3 nucleotides: TGCGCCAGCAGCCAGGCCTGGGGGGGGGCGCGAGAGACCCAGTACTTC. It specifies CASSQAWGGARETQYF.

This chain uses TRBV5-5 with TRBJ2-3, with TRBD1 matching 10 bases. The germline V gene encodes CDR1 SGHKS and CDR2 YYEKEE (reference sequence). The CDR3 length is 15 residues. V lost 4 bases, J lost 3 bases, and 5 bases stayed unmatched. CDR3 amino acids: CASSLGQGGTDTQYF. CDR3 sequence (DNA): TGTGCCAGCAGCCTAGGACAGGGGGGGACAGATACGCAGTATTTT.

This chain uses TRBV11-2 with TRBJ1-5; the D is unclear. CDR1 is SGHAT, CDR2 FQNNGV, per germline. The V end was cut by 1 base, the J end by 5 bases, with 12 bases between. The CDR3 spans 15 residues. DNA for the CDR3: TGTGCCAGCAGCTTAGGGTGGGGTCGCGATCAGCCCCAGCATTTT. Amino acids: CASSLGWGRDQPQHF.

The chain recombines TRBV29-1 with TRBJ2-1; 9 positions match TRBD1. This CDR3 is 13 amino acids long. Germline-derived CDR1 and CDR2 are SQVTM and ANQGSEA. After removal of 6 bases from V and 5 bases from J, the junction contained 5 bases not matched to a gene. CDR3 protein: CSVGQGPDNEQFF. In DNA, the CDR3 is TGCAGCGTCGGACAGGGGCCGGACAATGAGCAGTTCTTC.

This sequence joins TRBV6-1 and TRBJ2-3, with TRBD1 as a possible D gene (5 bases). The CDR3 runs 13 residues. V gave up 4 bases and J gave up 2 bases, with 7 bases separating them. The germline CDR1 and CDR2 sequences are MNHNS and SASEGT. The CDR3: CASSGQPTDTQYF. The CDR3, as DNA: TGTGCCAGCAGTGGACAGCCCACAGATACGCAGTATTTT.

The V call is TRBV11-3, the J call TRBJ1-3; D unresolved. Germline V CDR1 and CDR2: SGHNT, YENEEA. V was shortened by 0 bases and J by 0 bases, with 12 bases between the two germline ends. The CDR3 has 17 residues. In DNA, the CDR3 is TGTGCCAGCAGCTTAGATGGGTCGATGAGCTCTGGAAACACCATATATTTT. Amino acids: CASSLDGSMSSGNTIYF.

This clone is a singleton in its sample. The chain carries TRBV25-1 and TRBJ1-1; 7 nucleotides align to TRBD1. Germline V gives CDR1 MGHDK, CDR2 SYGVNS. Germline trimming cut 3 bases from V and 1 base from J; bases unmatched to any gene: 5. This CDR3 region has 15 residues. CDR3 sequence reads: CASSDSWDRNTEAFF. As DNA, the CDR3 is TGTGCCAGCAGTGACTCCTGGGACAGGAACACTGAAGCTTTCTTT.

The rearrangement links TRBV7-2 to TRBJ2-5, with 7 positions matching TRBD1. V dropped 1 base and J dropped 5; count of bases not matched to a gene: 10. This CDR3 has 16 amino acids. CDR1 is SGHTA and CDR2 is FQGNSA in the germline V gene. DNA of the CDR3: TGTGCCAGCAGCTTAGTAGGGGGCCGATCTGGGGAGACCCAGTACTTC. Its protein is CASSLVGGRSGETQYF.

CDR3 in amino acids: CSAPRVDEQFF. Written as DNA, the CDR3 is TGCAGTGCGCCCAGAGTCGATGAGCAGTTCTTC. The chain combines TRBV20-1 with TRBJ2-1, with unresolved D. The CDR3 consists of 11 residues. V was clipped by 6 bases and J by 8 bases, with 11 bases between them. CDR1 is DFQATT and CDR2 is SNEGSKA in the germline V gene (reference sequence).

This clone is a singleton in its sample. This chain uses TRBV6-1 with TRBJ2-7; tentative D call: TRBD1 (6 bases). V lost 7 bases and J 3 bases, leaving 16 bases between the germline ends. CDR1 and CDR2 (germline): MNHNS, SASEGT. The CDR3 runs to 14 residues. CDR3: CASIPGTRDYEQYV. CDR3 nucleotide sequence: TGTGCCAGCATCCCCGGGACAAGAGACTACGAGCAGTACGTC.

This sequence joins TRBV19 and TRBJ2-1, with TRBD1 identical over 10 bases. V lost 6 bases and J lost 7; bases outside the gene matches: 9. CDR3 size: 15 residues. Germline V lookup: CDR1 LNHDA, CDR2 SQIVND (reference sequence). The CDR3 region is CASSADRGLLNEQFF. In DNA form, the CDR3 reads TGTGCCAGTAGCGCGGACAGGGGGTTATTAAATGAGCAGTTCTTC.

The chain combines TRBV7-2 with TRBJ2-3; 8 bases match TRBD1. The CDR3 runs 14 residues. Germline-derived CDR1 and CDR2 are SGHTA and FQGNSA. Trimming removed 6 bases from V and 4 bases from J; junction bases left unmatched: 6. CDR3 sequence reads: CASRGTGVPDTQYF. The DNA for the CDR3 is TGTGCCAGCAGGGGGACAGGAGTTCCAGATACGCAGTATTTT. The variable domain in full, with the rest retrieved from reference TRBV7-2 and TRBJ2-3, is GAGVSQSPSNKVTEKGKDVELRCDPISGHTALYWYRQSLGQGLEFLIYFQGNSAPDKSGLPSDRFSAERTGGSVSTLTIQRTQQEDSAVYLCASRGTGVPDTQYFGPGTRLTVL.

The V and J genes are TRBV5-6 and TRBJ1-1, with D perhaps matching TRBD1 (5 bases). The CDR3 extends over 15 amino acids. Germline CDR1 and CDR2: SGHDT and YYEEEE. V lost 0 bases and J 11 bases, leaving 20 bases between the germline ends. Here the CDR3 DNA reads TGTGCCAGCAGCTTGGGGGTTGGGGACTCCGTGAGGGCTTTCTTT. It specifies CASSLGVGDSVRAFF.

A few counts support this clone. This chain links TRBV30 with TRBJ1-5; D remains unclear. The ends were cut back, 5 bases at V and 0 bases at J, with 11 bases in the middle. CDR3 length equals 14 residues. Germline-derived CDR1 and CDR2 are GTSNPN and SVGIG (reference sequence). The CDR3 sequence is CAWAHDYSNQPQHF. DNA for the CDR3: TGTGCCTGGGCACACGATTATAGCAATCAGCCCCAGCATTTT.

The rearrangement uses TRBV10-3 and TRBJ1-4; the match to TRBD1 covers 8 bases. There are 13 residues in the CDR3. CDR1 is ENHRY and CDR2 is SYGVKD in the germline V gene. Unmatched junction bases numbered 7, after V lost 9 bases and J lost 7 bases. The CDR3 protein is CAIGGQGPEKLFF. For the CDR3, the DNA is TGTGCCATTGGCGGACAGGGCCCTGAAAAACTGTTTTTT.

The chain uses TRBV6-4 and TRBJ2-3, with TRBD2 matching 10 bases. Trimming took 2 bases from V and 4 from J; bases not matched to a gene: 6. The CDR3 loop spans 16 amino acids. Germline V CDR1 and CDR2: MRHNA, SNTAGT. CDR3 DNA sequence: TGTGCCAGCAGTGACAGACCTAGCGGGGGCTCAGATACGCAGTATTTT. Encoded protein: CASSDRPSGGSDTQYF.

The chain employs TRBV27 and TRBJ1-5, with D possibly matching TRBD1 (5 bases). This CDR3 is built from 13 residues. Germline V gene lookup returns CDR1 MNHEY and CDR2 SMNVEV (reference sequence). The ends were cut back, 6 bases at V and 9 bases at J, with 15 bases in the middle. The CDR3 DNA follows: TGTGCCAGCAGCCTAGGGACTCTCTCGCCCCAGCATTTT. Translated: CASSLGTLSPQHF.

The chain uses TRBV1 and TRBJ1-4; the table's D call, TRBD1, was not checked against the DNA. TRBV1 is assigned pseudogene status. This CDR3 contains 20 residues. The CDR3 protein is CTSSQSRDRGSLATNEKLFF. In nucleotides, the CDR3 is TGCACCAGCAGCCAATCACGAGACAGGGGGTCACTAGCAACTAATGAAAAACTGTTTTTT.

The V and J genes are TRBV18 and TRBJ1-2; D is unclear. Germline V gene sequence: CDR1 KGHSH, CDR2 LQKENI. Trimming removed 0 bases at V and 0 bases at J, with 17 bases between. The CDR3 has 18 amino acids. The CDR3 region is CASSPPQPETKSNYGYTF. CDR3 in DNA: TGTGCCAGCTCACCACCTCAACCCGAGACAAAGTCTAACTATGGCTACACCTTC.

This chain connects TRBV5-6 to TRBJ2-3; TRBD2 aligns across 9 bases. V was pared by 3 bases and J by 0 bases, with 8 bases of the junction left unmatched. This CDR3 has 17 residues. Germline V CDR1 and CDR2: SGHDT, YYEEEE. The CDR3 spells CASSWQAGGTSTDTQYF. The CDR3 nucleotides read TGTGCCAGCAGCTGGCAAGCGGGGGGCACTAGCACAGATACGCAGTATTTT.

This clone was observed a handful of times. This chain joins TRBV11-2 and TRBJ2-1, with 9 bases fitting TRBD1. Germline-derived CDR1 and CDR2 are SGHAT and FQNNGV. Trimming cost V 4 bases and J 4 bases; bases outside gene matches: 5. CDR3 length: 15 amino acids. This chain's CDR3 is CASSSRDRAYNEQFF. The CDR3 DNA is TGTGCCAGCAGCTCCCGGGACAGGGCTTACAATGAGCAGTTCTTC.

This rearrangement joins TRBV6-4 to TRBJ2-1; TRBD2 is a possible D gene (5 bases). CDR3 size: 14 residues. Trimming stripped 4 bases from V and 8 bases from J, with 15 bases between. The germline CDR1 and CDR2 sequences are MRHNA and SNTAGT. CDR3 nucleotide sequence: TGTGCCAGCAGTGTTCAGACGGGAACGGATGAGCAGTTCTTC. It specifies CASSVQTGTDEQFF.

The J gene is TRBJ2-3, the V gene TRBV10-1; 7 bases fit TRBD2. The CDR3 contains 15 residues. Germline V CDR1 and CDR2: WNHNN, SYGVQD (reference sequence). V was clipped by 2 bases and J by 3 bases; unmatched bases: 5. The CDR3 DNA is TGCGCCAGCAGTGAGGCGGGAGTGGGGACAGATACGCAGTATTTT. Protein sequence: CASSEAGVGTDTQYF.